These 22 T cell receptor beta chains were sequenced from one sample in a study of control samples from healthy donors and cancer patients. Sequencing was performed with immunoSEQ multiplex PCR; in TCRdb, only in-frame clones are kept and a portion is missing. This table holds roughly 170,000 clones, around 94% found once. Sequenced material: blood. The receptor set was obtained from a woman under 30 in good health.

CDR3 in DNA: TGCGCCAGCAGCCCTCAGACAGGGGTACATGGCTACACCTTC. Translated, it gives CASSPQTGVHGYTF. The chain couples TRBV5-1 to TRBJ1-2; 8 positions agree with TRBD1. The ends lost 4 bases at V and 6 bases at J; junction bases unmatched: 8. The length of the CDR3 is 14 residues. Germline lookup yields CDR1 SGHRS and CDR2 YFSETQ.

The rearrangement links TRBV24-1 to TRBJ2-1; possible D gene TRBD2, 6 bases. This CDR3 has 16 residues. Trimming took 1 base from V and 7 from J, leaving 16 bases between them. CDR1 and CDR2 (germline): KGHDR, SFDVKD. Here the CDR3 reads CATSDFSREAGNEQFF. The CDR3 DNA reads TGTGCCACCAGTGATTTTAGTAGGGAGGCGGGAAATGAGCAGTTCTTC.

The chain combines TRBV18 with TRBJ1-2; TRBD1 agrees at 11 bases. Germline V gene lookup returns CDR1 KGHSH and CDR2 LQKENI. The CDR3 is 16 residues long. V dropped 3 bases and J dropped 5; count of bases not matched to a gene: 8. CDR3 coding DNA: TGTGCCAGCTCACCTGGACAGGGGGCTTTAGGGTATGGCTACACCTTC. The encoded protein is CASSPGQGALGYGYTF.

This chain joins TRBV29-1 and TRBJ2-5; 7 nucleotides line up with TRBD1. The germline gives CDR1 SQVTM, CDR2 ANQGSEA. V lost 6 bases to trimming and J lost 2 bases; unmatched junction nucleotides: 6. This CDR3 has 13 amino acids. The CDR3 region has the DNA TGCAGCGTGCTGGGACAGACTCAAGAGACCCAGTACTTC. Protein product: CSVLGQTQETQYF.

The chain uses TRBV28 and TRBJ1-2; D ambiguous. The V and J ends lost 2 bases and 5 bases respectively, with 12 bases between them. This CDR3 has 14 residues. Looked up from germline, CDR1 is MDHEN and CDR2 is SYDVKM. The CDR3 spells CASSLGSGPYGYTF. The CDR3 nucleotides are TGTGCCAGCAGTTTAGGTAGCGGGCCTTATGGCTACACCTTC.

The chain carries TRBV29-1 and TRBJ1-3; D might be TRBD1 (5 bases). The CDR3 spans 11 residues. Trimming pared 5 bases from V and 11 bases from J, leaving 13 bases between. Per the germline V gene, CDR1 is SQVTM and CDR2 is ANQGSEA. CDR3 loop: CSVNMGDSIYF. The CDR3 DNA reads TGCAGCGTTAACATGGGGGATTCCATATATTTT.

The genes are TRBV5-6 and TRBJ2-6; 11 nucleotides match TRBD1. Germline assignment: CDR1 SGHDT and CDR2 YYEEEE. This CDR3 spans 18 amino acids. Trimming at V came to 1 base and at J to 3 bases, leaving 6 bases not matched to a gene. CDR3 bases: TGTGCCAGCAGCTTGCCCGGACAGGGGGCATATGGGGCCAACGTCCTGACTTTC. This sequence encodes CASSLPGQGAYGANVLTF.

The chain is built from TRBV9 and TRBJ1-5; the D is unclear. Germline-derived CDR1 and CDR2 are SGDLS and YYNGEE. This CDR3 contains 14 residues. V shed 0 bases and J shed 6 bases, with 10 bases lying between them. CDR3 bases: TGTGCCAGCAGCGTAGGCTTGGGGAGTCAGCCCCAGCATTTT. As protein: CASSVGLGSQPQHF.

CDR3 coding DNA: TGTGCCAGCAGCTCGGGACAGCGACTCTATGGCTACACCTTC. Translated, it gives CASSSGQRLYGYTF. The chain recombines TRBV7-2 with TRBJ1-2; 7 nucleotides match TRBD1. Germline values: CDR1 SGHTA, CDR2 FQGNSA. J was trimmed by 4 bases and V by 4 bases; bases with no gene match: 6. The CDR3 extends over 14 amino acids.

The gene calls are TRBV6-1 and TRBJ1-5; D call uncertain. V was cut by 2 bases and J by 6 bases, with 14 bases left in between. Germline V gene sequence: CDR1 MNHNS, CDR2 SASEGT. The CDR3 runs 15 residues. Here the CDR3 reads CASSESGVFVQPQHF. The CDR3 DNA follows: TGTGCCAGCAGTGAATCTGGGGTGTTCGTTCAGCCCCAGCATTTT.

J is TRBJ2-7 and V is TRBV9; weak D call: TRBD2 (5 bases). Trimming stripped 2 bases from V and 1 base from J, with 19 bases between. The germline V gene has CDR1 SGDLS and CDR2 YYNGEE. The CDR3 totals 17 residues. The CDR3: CASSVGIRLPDSYEQYF. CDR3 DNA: TGTGCCAGCAGCGTGGGAATCAGACTACCGGATTCCTACGAGCAGTACTTC. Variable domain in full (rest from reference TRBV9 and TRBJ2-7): DSGVTQTPKHLITATGQRVTLRCSPRSGDLSVYWYQQSLDQGLQFLIQYYNGEERAKGNILERFSAQQFPDLHSELNLSSLELGDSALYFCASSVGIRLPDSYEQYFGPGTRLTVT.

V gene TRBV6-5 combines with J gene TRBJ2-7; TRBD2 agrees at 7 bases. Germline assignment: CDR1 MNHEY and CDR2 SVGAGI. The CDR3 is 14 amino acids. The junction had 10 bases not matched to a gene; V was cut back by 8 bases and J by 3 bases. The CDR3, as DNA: TGTGCCAGCCTCAGTAGCGGGTTACTCTACGAGCAGTACTTC. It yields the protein CASLSSGLLYEQYF.

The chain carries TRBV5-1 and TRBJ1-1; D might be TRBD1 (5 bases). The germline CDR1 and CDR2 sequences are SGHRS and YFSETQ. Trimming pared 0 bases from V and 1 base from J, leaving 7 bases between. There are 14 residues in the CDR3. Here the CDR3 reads CASSLGGPNTEAFF. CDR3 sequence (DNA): TGCGCCAGCAGCTTGGGGGGCCCGAACACTGAAGCTTTCTTT. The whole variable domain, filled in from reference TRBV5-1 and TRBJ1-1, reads KAGVTQTPRYLIKTRGQQVTLSCSPISGHRSVSWYQQTPGQGLQFLFEYFSETQRNKGNFPGRFSGRQFSNSRSEMNVSTLELGDSALYLCASSLGGPNTEAFFGQGTRLTVV.

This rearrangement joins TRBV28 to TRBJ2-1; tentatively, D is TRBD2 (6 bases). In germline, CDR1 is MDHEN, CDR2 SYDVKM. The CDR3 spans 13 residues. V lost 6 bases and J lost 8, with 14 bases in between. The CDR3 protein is CASSLGTPHEQFF. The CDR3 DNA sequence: TGTGCCAGCAGCCTCGGGACTCCCCATGAGCAGTTCTTC. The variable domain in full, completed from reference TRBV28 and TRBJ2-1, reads DVKVTQSSRYLVKRTGEKVFLECVQDMDHENMFWYRQDPGLGLRLIYFSYDVKMKEKGDIPEGYSVSREKKERFSLILESASTNQTSMYLCASSLGTPHEQFFGPGTRLTVL.

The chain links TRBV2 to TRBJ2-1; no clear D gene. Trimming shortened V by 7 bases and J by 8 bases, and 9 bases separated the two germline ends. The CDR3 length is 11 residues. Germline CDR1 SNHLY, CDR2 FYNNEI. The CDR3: CASMGFHEQFF. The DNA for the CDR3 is TGTGCCAGCATGGGCTTCCATGAGCAGTTCTTC.

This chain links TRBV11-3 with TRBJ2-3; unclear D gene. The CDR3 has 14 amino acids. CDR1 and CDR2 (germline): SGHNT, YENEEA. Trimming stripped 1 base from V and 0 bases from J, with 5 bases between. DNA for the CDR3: TGTGCCAGCAGCTTAGCGGCAAGCACAGATACGCAGTATTTT. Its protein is CASSLAASTDTQYF.

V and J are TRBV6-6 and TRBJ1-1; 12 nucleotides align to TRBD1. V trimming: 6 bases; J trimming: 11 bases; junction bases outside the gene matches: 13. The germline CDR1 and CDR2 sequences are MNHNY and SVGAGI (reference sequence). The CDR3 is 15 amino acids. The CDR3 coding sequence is TGTGCCAGCAGGCCCGGGACAGGGGGCCTGTCGTACGCTTTCTTT. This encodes CASRPGTGGLSYAFF.

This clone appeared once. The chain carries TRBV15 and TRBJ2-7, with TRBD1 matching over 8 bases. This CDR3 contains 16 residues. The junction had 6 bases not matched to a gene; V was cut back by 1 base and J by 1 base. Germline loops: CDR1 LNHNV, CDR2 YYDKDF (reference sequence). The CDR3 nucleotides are TGTGCCACCAGCAGAGGCCGAGGGACAGGTTCCTACGAGCAGTACTTC. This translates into CATSRGRGTGSYEQYF. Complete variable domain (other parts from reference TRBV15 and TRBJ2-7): DAMVIQNPRYQVTQFGKPVTLSCSQTLNHNVMYWYQQKSSQAPKLLFHYYDKDFNNEADTPDNFQSRRPNTSFCFLDIRSPGLGDTAMYLCATSRGRGTGSYEQYFGPGTRLTVT.

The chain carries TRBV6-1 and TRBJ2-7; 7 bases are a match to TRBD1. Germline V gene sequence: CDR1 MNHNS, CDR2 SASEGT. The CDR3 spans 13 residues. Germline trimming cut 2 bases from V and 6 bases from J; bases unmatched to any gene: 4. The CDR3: CASSERGRVEQYF. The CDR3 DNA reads TGTGCCAGCAGTGAAAGGGGGCGGGTCGAGCAGTACTTC.

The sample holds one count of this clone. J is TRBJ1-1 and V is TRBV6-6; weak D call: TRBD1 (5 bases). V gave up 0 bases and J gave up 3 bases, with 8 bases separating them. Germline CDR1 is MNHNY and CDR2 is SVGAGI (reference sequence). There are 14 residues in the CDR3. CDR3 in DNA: TGTGCCAGCAGTTACTCCGGAGGGGACACTGAAGCTTTCTTT. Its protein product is CASSYSGGDTEAFF.

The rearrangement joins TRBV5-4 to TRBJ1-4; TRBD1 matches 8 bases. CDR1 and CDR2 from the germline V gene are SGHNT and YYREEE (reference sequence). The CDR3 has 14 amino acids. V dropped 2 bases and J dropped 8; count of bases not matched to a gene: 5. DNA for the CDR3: TGTGCCAGCAGCTTCAGGGGGCAGGGAGAAAAACTGTTTTTT. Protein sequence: CASSFRGQGEKLFF. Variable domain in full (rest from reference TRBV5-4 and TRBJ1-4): ETGVTQSPTHLIKTRGQQVTLRCSSQSGHNTVSWYQQALGQGPQFIFQYYREEENGRGNFPPRFSGLQFPNYSSELNVNALELDDSALYLCASSFRGQGEKLFFGSGTQLSVL.

The CDR3 DNA is TGTGCCACCACCCGGGGAACGGGAGCACACTTATATGGCTACACCTTC. Translated, it gives CATTRGTGAHLYGYTF. V is TRBV24-1 and J is TRBJ1-2; D is unclear. CDR1 is KGHDR, CDR2 SFDVKD, per germline. The CDR3 runs 16 residues. The germline V and J ends were trimmed by 8 bases and 5 bases, with 23 bases remaining between them.